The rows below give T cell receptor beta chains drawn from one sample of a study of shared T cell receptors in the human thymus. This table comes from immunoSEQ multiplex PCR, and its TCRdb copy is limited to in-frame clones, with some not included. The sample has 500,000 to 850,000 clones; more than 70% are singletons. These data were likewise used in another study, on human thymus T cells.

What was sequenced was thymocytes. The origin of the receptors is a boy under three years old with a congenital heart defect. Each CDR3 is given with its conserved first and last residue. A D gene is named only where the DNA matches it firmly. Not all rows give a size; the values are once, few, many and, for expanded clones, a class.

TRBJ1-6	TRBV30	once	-	TGTGCCTGGAGCCGGATTGGGAGGGGCCTTAATTCACCCCTCCACTTT	CAWSRIGRGLNSPLHF
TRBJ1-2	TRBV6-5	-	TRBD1	TGTGCCAGCAGTTACGGGACAGGGCGAATCTGTGGCTACACCTTC	CASSYGTGRICGYTF
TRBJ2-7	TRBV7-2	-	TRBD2	TGTGCCAGCAGCTTCAGGACTAGCGGGGGTGACTCCTACGAGCAGTACTTC	CASSFRTSGGDSYEQYF
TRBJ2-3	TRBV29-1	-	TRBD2	TGCAGCGTCCGGTCGGGACTAGCGAGACAAACAGATACGCAGTATTTT	CSVRSGLARQTDTQYF
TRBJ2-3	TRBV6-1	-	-	TGTGCCGGCACAGGTAGCACAGATACGCAGTATTTT	CAGTGSTDTQYF
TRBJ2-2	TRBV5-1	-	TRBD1	TGCGCCAGCAGCTTCGCTTCAGGGGACAGCGCGAACACCGGGGAGCTGTTTTTT	CASSFASGDSANTGELFF
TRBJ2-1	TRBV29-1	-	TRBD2	TGCAGCGTTCTCGGACTAGCGGGAGGTAGCGATGAGCAGTTCTTC	CSVLGLAGGSDEQFF
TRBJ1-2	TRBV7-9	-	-	TGTGCCAGCAGCTTACCAGCTAACTATGGCTACACCTTC	CASSLPANYGYTF
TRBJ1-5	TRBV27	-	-	TGTGCCAGCAGTTTATTGTGGGGGGGCAATCAGCCCCAGCATTTT	CASSLLWGGNQPQHF
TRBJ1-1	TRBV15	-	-	TGTGCCACCAGCAGAGAAGCGCGGGGCACTGAAGCTTTCTTT	CATSREARGTEAFF
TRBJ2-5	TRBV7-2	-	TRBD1	TGTGCCAGCAGCTTTTCGCACCGGGACAGGGGTGCAGAGACCCAGTACTTC	CASSFSHRDRGAETQYF
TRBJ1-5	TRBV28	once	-	TGTGCCAGCAGTCCCCGGACAGAATATCAGCCCCAGCATTTT	CASSPRTEYQPQHF
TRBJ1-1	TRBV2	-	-	TGTGCCAGCAGTGTTGGTCCCGGCGGCAGGGTCCAACCGAGCGCTTTCTTT	CASSVGPGGRVQPSAFF
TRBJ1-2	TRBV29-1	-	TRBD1	TGCAGCGTGGAGTGGGGACAGACTAACTATGGCTACACCTTC	CSVEWGQTNYGYTF
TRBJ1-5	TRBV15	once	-	TGTGCCACCAGCAGAGCCGGGACTGCTAGTAATCAGCCCCAGCATTTT	CATSRAGTASNQPQHF
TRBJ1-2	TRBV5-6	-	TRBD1	TGTGCCAGCAGCCGCCCCACGAACGGACAGGCCTATGGCTACACCTTC	CASSRPTNGQAYGYTF
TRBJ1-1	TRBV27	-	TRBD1	TGTGCCAGCAGTTCGCGACAGGGGGCGGGGTGCACTGAAGCTTTCTTT	CASSSRQGAGCTEAFF
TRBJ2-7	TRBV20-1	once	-	TGCGGGCTGGCAGGTGACTACGAGCAGTACTTC	CGLAGDYEQYF
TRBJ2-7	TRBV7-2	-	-	TGTGCCAGCAGGGAGAGGCAGGGTTCCTACGAGCAGTACTTC	CASRERQGSYEQYF
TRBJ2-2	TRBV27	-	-	TGTGCCAGATGGACCCCGCGGGCCGGGGAGCTGTTTTTT	CARWTPRAGELFF
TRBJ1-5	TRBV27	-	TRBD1	TGTGCCGTTGGACAGGGGAGGTATAGCAATCAGCCCCAGCATTTT	CAVGQGRYSNQPQHF
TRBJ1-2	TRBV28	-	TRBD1	TGTGCCAGCAGAGCCGGGACAGGGGCCTTCTTCCTCTATGGCTACACCTTC	CASRAGTGAFFLYGYTF
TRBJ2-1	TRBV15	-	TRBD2	TGTGCCACCAGCAGCCTAGCGGGAGGGCCACGGGAGCAGTTCTTC	CATSSLAGGPREQFF
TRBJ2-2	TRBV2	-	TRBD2	TGTGCCAGCACCCGACTAGCGGGGGGGGTCGGGGAGCTGTTTTTT	CASTRLAGGVGELFF
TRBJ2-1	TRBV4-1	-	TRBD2	TGCGCCAGCAGCCACCCCGCTCTAGCGGAGACCTACAATGAGCAGTTCTTC	CASSHPALAETYNEQFF
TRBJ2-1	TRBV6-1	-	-	TGTGCCAGCAGATGGAGCGGGGAGGGGGACAATGAGCAGTTCTTC	CASRWSGEGDNEQFF
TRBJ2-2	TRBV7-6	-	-	TGTGCCAGCAGCACCCTTGCACTAAACACCGGGGAGCTGTTTTTT	CASSTLALNTGELFF
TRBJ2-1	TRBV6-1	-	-	TGTGCCAGCAGTGGAAGCTACCGGACTTATCCCTACAATGAGCAGTTCTTC	CASSGSYRTYPYNEQFF
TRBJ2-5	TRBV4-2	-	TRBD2	TGTGCCAGCAGCCAAGATGAGGTAGCGGGGGCTCCGGAGACCCAGTACTTC	CASSQDEVAGAPETQYF
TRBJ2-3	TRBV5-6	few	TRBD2	TGTGCCAGCAGCTTGGGAACTAGCGGGGAGCCCACAGATACGCAGTATTTT	CASSLGTSGEPTDTQYF
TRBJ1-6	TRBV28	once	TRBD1	TGTGCCAGCGATCTAGGGACAGGAGCGACACCCCTCCACTTT	CASDLGTGATPLHF
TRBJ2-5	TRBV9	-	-	TGTGCCAGCAGCCCAGGGGGGATAATCGGGGAGACCCAGTACTTC	CASSPGGIIGETQYF
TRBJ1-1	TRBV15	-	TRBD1	TGTGCCACCAGCAGAGATCGACGGCAGGGGGCCGGTTGGGGCACTGAAGCTTTCTTT	CATSRDRRQGAGWGTEAFF
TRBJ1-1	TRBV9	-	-	TGTGCCAGCAGCCCCCCCCCTGACACTGAAGCTTTCTTT	CASSPPPDTEAFF
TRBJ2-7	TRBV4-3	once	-	TGCGCCAGCAGCCCGAACCCGGGACTCAAATCCTACGAGCAGTACTTC	CASSPNPGLKSYEQYF
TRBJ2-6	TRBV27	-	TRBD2	TGTGCCAGCAGCCGGGGGGACTTATTGTCTGGGGCCAACGTCCTGACTTTC	CASSRGDLLSGANVLTF
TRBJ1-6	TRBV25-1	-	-	TGTGCCAGCAGTGAACTGACAGATAATTCCCCCCTCCACTTT	CASSELTDNSPLHF
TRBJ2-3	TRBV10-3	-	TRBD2	TGTGCCATCAGTGAGAGGGGACTAGCCAAATCAGATACGCAGTATTTT	CAISERGLAKSDTQYF
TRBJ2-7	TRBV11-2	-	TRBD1	TGTGCCAGCAGCAGAGACAGGGACTACGAGCAGTACTTC	CASSRDRDYEQYF
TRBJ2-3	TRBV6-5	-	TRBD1	TGTGCCAGCAGCCCCGGGACAGGGGGCAAGGATACGCAGTATTTT	CASSPGTGGKDTQYF
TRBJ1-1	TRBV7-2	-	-	TGTGCCAGCAACGGACAACAGAACACTGAAGCTTTCTTT	CASNGQQNTEAFF
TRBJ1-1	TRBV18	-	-	TGTGCCAGCTCACTTCGGGGTCAGGCTGGGAGAGAGAACACTGAAGCTTTCTTT	CASSLRGQAGRENTEAFF
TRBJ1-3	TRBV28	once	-	TGTGCCAGCAGCCCCCACCCGGGGACAAGTGGAAACACCATATATTTT	CASSPHPGTSGNTIYF
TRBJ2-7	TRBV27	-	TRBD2	TGTGCCAGCAGTTTCGGGCGCGGGAGCTCCTACGAGCAGTACTTC	CASSFGRGSSYEQYF
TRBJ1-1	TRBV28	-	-	TGTGCCAGCAGTTCTAGGGAGGCAGGAGTCCCGTCCGAAGCTTTCTTT	CASSSREAGVPSEAFF
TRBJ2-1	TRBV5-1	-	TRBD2	TGCGCCAGCAGCTTGGCCGGGACTAGAATTGAGCAGTTCTTC	CASSLAGTRIEQFF
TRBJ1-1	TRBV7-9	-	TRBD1	TGTGCCAGCAGCCCCCGACAGGGGCAAAACACTGAAGCTTTCTTT	CASSPRQGQNTEAFF
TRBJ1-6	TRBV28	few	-	TGTGCCAGCAGAGAGGGGGAACAGGAAGGGATTTCACCCCTCCACTTT	CASREGEQEGISPLHF
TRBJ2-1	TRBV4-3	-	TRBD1	TGCGCCAGCAGCCAAGGAGGAAGACAGGGCTTCAATGAGCAGTTCTTC	CASSQGGRQGFNEQFF
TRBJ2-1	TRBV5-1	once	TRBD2	TGCGCCAGCAGCTTCAGCGGGGTACTCTACAATGAGCAGTTCTTC	CASSFSGVLYNEQFF
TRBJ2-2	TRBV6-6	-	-	TGTGCCAGCAGCTCGGAGCAGCGAGACACCGGGGAGCTGTTTTTT	CASSSEQRDTGELFF
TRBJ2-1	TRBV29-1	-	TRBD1	TGCAGCGCCAACGGACAGGGGCGTTACAATGAGCAGTTCTTC	CSANGQGRYNEQFF
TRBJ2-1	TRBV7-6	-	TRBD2	TGTGCCAGCAGCTTAGGACTAGCGGGTGTCAATGAGCAGTTCTTC	CASSLGLAGVNEQFF
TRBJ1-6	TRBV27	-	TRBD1	TGTGCCAGCAGTCTAATCAGGGGGCGAGGAAGCTCCTATAATTCACCCCTCCACTTT	CASSLIRGRGSSYNSPLHF
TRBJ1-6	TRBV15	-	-	TGTGCCACCAGACTAGGGAGACGGGAATCACCCCTCCACTTT	CATRLGRRESPLHF
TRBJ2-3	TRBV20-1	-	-	TGCAGTGCTAGTCTGGATACGCAGTATTTT	CSASLDTQYF
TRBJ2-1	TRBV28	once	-	TGTGCCAGCAGTGATGCAGGGTCCGTTTACAATGAGCAGTTCTTC	CASSDAGSVYNEQFF
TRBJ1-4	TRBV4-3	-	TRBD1	TGCGCCAGCAGCCAAGATTTTGAGACAGGGGGCATGACTAATGAAAAACTGTTTTTT	CASSQDFETGGMTNEKLFF
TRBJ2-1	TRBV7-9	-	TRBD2	TGTGCCAGCAGCTTGGGACTAGCGGGGCCCTACAATGAGCAGTTCTTC	CASSLGLAGPYNEQFF